The T cell receptor (beta chain) under discussion was sequenced for a study of OX40 agonist ivuxolimab in advanced cancers. V was clipped by 11 bases and J by 4 bases, with 15 bases between them. CDR3 size: 12 residues. The germline V gene has CDR1 MNHNS and CDR2 SASEGT. Autoimmune disease history or systemic immunosuppression was exclusionary. Using immunoSEQ multiplex PCR, the repertoire was profiled, and TCRdb retains in-frame clones only, with some absent. The table has just over 40,000 clones, 80% to 90% seen once. This clone was seen just once. The clonotype comes from an adult with an advanced solid tumor such as melanoma, head and neck, liver or kidney cancer. The specimen comprised CD4+ or CD8+ T cells sorted from blood, sampled in a trial of the OX40 agonist ivuxolimab. The rearrangement uses TRBV6-1 and TRBJ2-7, with D perhaps TRBD2 (7 bases). The CDR3 is CALEGGTYEQYF. The CDR3 nucleotides are TGTGCCCTAGAGGGGGGGACGTACGAGCAGTACTTC.